Listed below are T cell receptor beta chains from one sample, sequenced in a study of graft-versus-host responses after intestinal transplantation. Sequencing used immunoSEQ multiplex PCR; TCRdb keeps in-frame clones, though not all of them. The sample carries around 88,000 clones, around 93% recorded once. These receptors lack a known antigen. The material was unstimulated CD8+ T cells sorted from spleen or lymph node cells, obtained before transplant. The origin of the receptors is a human donor who was the organ donor for an intestinal transplant. The CDR3 runs from the conserved cysteine through the conserved F or W.

v_call	j_call	cdr3_aa
TRBV7-9	TRBJ2-1	CASTPRGRSINEQFF
TRBV5-4	TRBJ2-3	CASSPRGHRRSTDTQYF
TRBV6-5	TRBJ2-7	CASSVGVVGYEQYF
TRBV7-8	TRBJ2-3	CASSLGVQSSTDTQYF
TRBV5-4	TRBJ1-2	CASSLGNYGYTF
TRBV2	TRBJ2-1	CASGPGLVSYNEQFF
TRBV4-1	TRBJ1-1	CASSQTGRTEAFF
TRBV19	TRBJ1-5	CASNPRGQVGQPQHF
TRBV5-5	TRBJ2-2	CASSLEQGLDTGELFF
TRBV6-1	TRBJ2-7	CASRSGQSYEQYF
TRBV5-1	TRBJ2-7	CASSSSGSYYEQYF
TRBV4-1	TRBJ2-7	CASSQGDISSYEQYF
TRBV6-1	TRBJ2-2	CASSGTSGGENTGELFF
TRBV5-1	TRBJ1-1	CASSFKVNTEAFF
TRBV4-2	TRBJ2-5	CASSQDPLASGGEETQYF
TRBV10-2	TRBJ1-1	CASSDSVIVNTEAFF
TRBV4-2	TRBJ2-7	CASSRGLGGSEQYF
TRBV13	TRBJ2-7	CASSLVSSYEQYF
TRBV2	TRBJ1-2	CARDYGYTF
TRBV7-3	TRBJ2-2	CASSLEYGTGELFF
TRBV27	TRBJ2-4	CASSFTGGKNIQYF
TRBV9	TRBJ2-7	CASSPLAGGRYEQYF
TRBV27	TRBJ1-5	CASARGEGNQPQHF
TRBV27	TRBJ2-7	CASSLTGTGGYEQYF
TRBV5-1	TRBJ2-7	CASSFRDAYEQYF
TRBV11-3	TRBJ2-7	CASSPRQGWEQYF
TRBV5-1	TRBJ2-7	CASSFRDSYEQYF
TRBV5-4	TRBJ2-3	CASSLLPGRGMDTQYF
TRBV4-1	TRBJ1-1	CASSVEDPNTEAFF
TRBV19	TRBJ2-7	CASSTRGTSSYEQYF
TRBV7-9	TRBJ2-5	CASSLAGGARQETQYF
TRBV5-6	TRBJ2-5	CASNYRDMETQYF
TRBV19	TRBJ1-3	CASSIGSSGNTIYF
TRBV12-5	TRBJ2-1	CASGFHPSETSSYNEQFF
TRBV5-1	TRBJ2-3	CASRGVTDTQYF
TRBV11-2	TRBJ2-7	CASSLDWAYEQYF
TRBV11-3	TRBJ2-2	CASSPSAGGDLSGELFF
TRBV12-5	TRBJ2-3	CASGLVLSGGITDTQYF
TRBV19	TRBJ1-1	CASSIGQANTEAFF
TRBV19	TRBJ1-1	CASSFSGTRFSTANTEAFF
TRBV4-1	TRBJ1-3	CATRLSGNTIYF
TRBV27	TRBJ2-3	CASSPQTSGHTDTQYF
TRBV4-2	TRBJ2-1	CASSQEGSGGDEQFF
TRBV27	TRBJ1-6	CASSLGGSNSPLHF
TRBV9	TRBJ1-3	CASSPGGGGSGNTIYF